Listed below are T cell receptor beta chains from one sample, sequenced in a study of CD8+ T cells in alopecia areata. Data came from immunoSEQ multiplex PCR; TCRdb stores just in-frame clones and leaves some out. The sample carries 150,000 to 250,000 clones, 60% recorded once. The specimen comprised CD4+ T cells sorted from blood, sampled at week 4, from a patient treated with tofacitinib. The receptors come from a human donor with alopecia areata. Each CDR3 is given with its conserved first and last residue. D genes are given only for firm matches. Size values are once, few and many counts, or a class for expanded clones, and some rows have none.

size: few; V: TRBV27; J: TRBJ2-2; D: .; CDR3: CASSLSFGMGGELFF; DNA: TGTGCCAGCAGTTTATCATTTGGCATGGGCGGGGAGCTGTTTTTT
size: .; V: TRBV28; J: TRBJ1-1; D: .; CDR3: CASSSLGRAEAFF; DNA: TGTGCCAGCAGCTCCCTTGGGAGAGCTGAAGCTTTCTTT
size: few; V: TRBV4-1; J: TRBJ2-6; D: TRBD1; CDR3: CASSQVGVGTGFSGANVLTF; DNA: TGCGCCAGCAGCCAAGTAGGAGTAGGGACAGGGTTCTCTGGGGCCAACGTCCTGACTTTC
size: .; V: TRBV30; J: TRBJ2-3; D: TRBD1; CDR3: CAWSADRGKPYF; DNA: TGTGCCTGGAGCGCGGACAGGGGGAAGCCGTATTTT
size: .; V: TRBV30; J: TRBJ2-7; D: .; CDR3: CAWSKIASRYF; DNA: TGTGCCTGGAGTAAAATCGCCAGCCGGTACTTC
size: .; V: TRBV23-1; J: TRBJ2-7; D: .; CDR3: CASSHPARRQRVYEQYF; DNA: TGCGCCAGCAGTCACCCTGCGAGGCGACAGCGAGTTTACGAGCAGTACTTC
size: once; V: TRBV25-1; J: TRBJ2-1; D: .; CDR3: CASSDPKRMFF; DNA: TGTGCCAGCAGTGATCCCAAGAGGATGTTCTTC
size: few; V: TRBV28; J: TRBJ1-5; D: TRBD1; CDR3: CASSPPGQGQPQHF; DNA: TGTGCCAGCAGTCCGCCTGGACAGGGACAGCCCCAGCATTTT
size: .; V: TRBV19; J: TRBJ2-7; D: TRBD1; CDR3: CASGQAYEQYF; DNA: TGTGCCAGTGGACAGGCCTACGAGCAGTACTTC
size: .; V: TRBV4-2; J: TRBJ1-6; D: .; CDR3: CASSHRQENNSPLHF; DNA: TGTGCCAGCAGCCACAGACAGGAGAATAATTCACCCCTCCACTTT
size: .; V: TRBV7-2; J: TRBJ1-2; D: .; CDR3: CASSQPSGSGYTF; DNA: TGTGCCAGCAGCCAACCATCAGGTTCTGGCTACACCTTC
size: .; V: TRBV2; J: TRBJ2-2; D: .; CDR3: CASSWGGNTGELFF; DNA: TGTGCCAGCAGTTGGGGTGGGAACACCGGGGAGCTGTTTTTT
size: .; V: TRBV29-1; J: TRBJ1-5; D: TRBD1; CDR3: CSVAGTEDQPQHF; DNA: TGCAGCGTTGCCGGGACAGAGGATCAGCCCCAGCATTTT
size: .; V: TRBV29-1; J: TRBJ2-7; D: TRBD1; CDR3: CSVLPGQADYEQYF; DNA: TGCAGCGTCCTCCCTGGACAGGCGGACTACGAGCAGTACTTC
size: .; V: TRBV27; J: TRBJ1-6; D: TRBD1; CDR3: CASSAARGYNSPLHF; DNA: TGTGCCAGCAGTGCCGCCAGGGGGTACAATTCACCCCTCCACTTT
size: few; V: TRBV2; J: TRBJ2-5; D: .; CDR3: CASRAEGETQYF; DNA: TGTGCCAGCAGGGCGGAAGGGGAGACCCAGTACTTC
size: once; V: TRBV7-2; J: TRBJ2-7; D: .; CDR3: CASSLGPTGRRQYF; DNA: TGTGCCAGCAGCTTGGGACCCACAGGGCGGCGGCAGTACTTC
size: .; V: TRBV6-5; J: TRBJ2-7; D: .; CDR3: CASSRDDTYEQYF; DNA: TGTGCCAGCAGTCGGGACGATACCTACGAGCAGTACTTC
size: .; V: TRBV30; J: TRBJ1-6; D: .; CDR3: CAWSVPTSPLHF; DNA: TGTGCCTGGAGTGTTCCAACGAGCCCCCTCCACTTT
size: once; V: TRBV30; J: TRBJ1-6; D: .; CDR3: CAWSGSGAFDDSPLHF; DNA: TGTGCCTGGAGTGGCTCCGGGGCCTTTGACGATTCACCCCTCCACTTT
size: .; V: TRBV7-2; J: TRBJ1-2; D: .; CDR3: CASSPTEGAYTF; DNA: TGTGCCAGCAGCCCAACCGAAGGGGCGTACACCTTC
size: few; V: TRBV19; J: TRBJ2-1; D: TRBD1; CDR3: CASSISPGQADVQFF; DNA: TGTGCCAGTAGTATTTCCCCAGGACAGGCCGATGTGCAGTTCTTC
size: .; V: TRBV7-2; J: TRBJ1-6; D: TRBD1; CDR3: CASSFDRGEPLHF; DNA: TGTGCCAGCAGCTTCGACAGGGGCGAGCCCCTCCACTTT
size: many; V: TRBV28; J: TRBJ2-4; D: TRBD2; CDR3: CASSLWASGVNKNIQYF; DNA: TGTGCCAGCAGTTTATGGGCTAGCGGGGTGAACAAAAACATTCAGTACTTC
size: .; V: TRBV4-1; J: TRBJ1-5; D: .; CDR3: CASSQDPNQPQHF; DNA: TGCGCCAGCAGCCAAGACCCGAATCAGCCCCAGCATTTT
size: .; V: TRBV29-1; J: TRBJ2-5; D: .; CDR3: CSVAGQEETQYF; DNA: TGCAGCGTTGCCGGGCAGGAAGAGACCCAGTACTTC
size: .; V: TRBV18; J: TRBJ1-6; D: TRBD1; CDR3: CASSPGQAFPLHF; DNA: TGTGCCAGCTCACCGGGACAGGCATTCCCCCTCCACTTT
size: .; V: TRBV4-1; J: TRBJ1-1; D: .; CDR3: CASSQVDLDTEAFF; DNA: TGCGCCAGCAGCCAAGTTGATCTCGACACTGAAGCTTTCTTT
size: .; V: TRBV14; J: TRBJ2-1; D: .; CDR3: CASSRDDGFGEQFF; DNA: TGTGCCAGCAGCCGGGACGATGGCTTTGGTGAGCAGTTCTTC
size: .; V: TRBV30; J: TRBJ2-5; D: .; CDR3: CAWSVRGSETQYF; DNA: TGTGCCTGGAGTGTAAGGGGATCGGAGACCCAGTACTTC
size: .; V: TRBV7-2; J: TRBJ2-7; D: .; CDR3: CASSLVIDYEQYF; DNA: TGTGCCAGCAGCTTAGTAATTGATTACGAGCAGTACTTC
size: .; V: TRBV5-5; J: TRBJ2-7; D: .; CDR3: CASSLAQGSYEQYF; DNA: TGTGCCAGCAGCTTGGCTCAGGGATCCTACGAGCAGTACTTC
size: .; V: TRBV4-3; J: TRBJ1-2; D: .; CDR3: CASSRTANYGYTF; DNA: TGCGCCAGCAGTCGAACAGCTAACTATGGCTACACCTTC
size: .; V: TRBV5-1; J: TRBJ1-4; D: TRBD1; CDR3: CASSSTGELEKLFF; DNA: TGCGCCAGCAGCTCGACAGGGGAGCTTGAAAAACTGTTTTTT
size: .; V: TRBV29-1; J: TRBJ1-1; D: .; CDR3: CSVEGMNTEAFF; DNA: TGCAGCGTTGAGGGGATGAACACTGAAGCTTTCTTT
size: once; V: TRBV30; J: TRBJ1-5; D: TRBD1; CDR3: CALRRGPGQPQHF; DNA: TGTGCGCTCCGCAGGGGGCCAGGTCAGCCCCAGCATTTT
size: .; V: TRBV4-3; J: TRBJ1-2; D: TRBD1; CDR3: CASSPRQGSYGYTF; DNA: TGCGCCAGCAGCCCCCGACAGGGAAGCTATGGCTACACCTTC
size: .; V: TRBV6-5; J: TRBJ2-7; D: TRBD1; CDR3: CAFGYPRDRPNEQYF; DNA: TGTGCTTTCGGATACCCCCGGGACAGGCCCAACGAGCAGTACTTC
size: .; V: TRBV9; J: TRBJ1-1; D: .; CDR3: CASSVAGTPNTEAFF; DNA: TGTGCCAGCAGCGTAGCGGGGACACCGAACACTGAAGCTTTCTTT
size: few; V: TRBV29-1; J: TRBJ2-2; D: .; CDR3: CSVGTGGGHGTGELFF; DNA: TGCAGCGTTGGGACAGGAGGGGGCCACGGCACCGGGGAGCTGTTTTTT
size: .; V: TRBV2; J: TRBJ2-1; D: .; CDR3: CASSPTGSKQFF; DNA: TGTGCCAGCAGCCCAACAGGGAGTAAGCAGTTCTTC
size: .; V: TRBV7-2; J: TRBJ2-5; D: .; CDR3: CASSPQKGQETQYF; DNA: TGTGCCAGCAGCCCACAAAAGGGGCAAGAGACCCAGTACTTC
size: once; V: TRBV4-1; J: TRBJ2-5; D: TRBD2; CDR3: CASSPRTSGGMETQYF; DNA: TGCGCCAGCAGCCCCCGGACTAGCGGGGGGATGGAGACCCAGTACTTC
size: .; V: TRBV4-1; J: TRBJ1-6; D: .; CDR3: CASSQLGLKDSPLHF; DNA: TGCGCCAGCAGCCAGTTGGGTCTTAAGGATTCACCCCTCCACTTT